The next 15 T cell receptor beta chains were all read from a single sample in a study of blood T cell repertoires in COVID-19. Sequenced by immunoSEQ multiplex PCR; TCRdb stores in-frame clones only, minus some. Seen here are approximately 180,000 clones, over 75% observed once, and the top ten hold about 20%. The sample was peripheral blood. These TCRs come from a person between 65 and 79 years old with COVID-19, enrolled during active disease.

The table lists this clone with a count of one. The gene calls are TRBV11-2 and TRBJ2-7; 10 nucleotides match TRBD2. The V gene end was trimmed by 0 bases and the J gene end by 5 bases; junction bases not matched to a gene: 7. CDR1 and CDR2 (germline): SGHAT, FQNNGV. This CDR3 is built from 16 residues. The CDR3 region is CASSLDGASGRHEQYF. CDR3 DNA: TGTGCCAGCAGCTTAGATGGGGCTAGCGGGAGACACGAGCAGTACTTC.

This clone was counted between two and nine times. This rearrangement joins TRBV28 to TRBJ2-5, with TRBD1 identical over 10 bases. V gave up 8 bases and J gave up 5 bases; unmatched junction bases: 5. The CDR3 is made up of 13 amino acids. The germline gives CDR1 MDHEN, CDR2 SYDVKM. The CDR3 sequence is CASGTGVGETQYF. The CDR3 DNA reads as TGTGCCAGCGGGACAGGGGTGGGGGAGACCCAGTACTTC. The variable domain in full, completed from reference TRBV28 and TRBJ2-5, reads DVKVTQSSRYLVKRTGEKVFLECVQDMDHENMFWYRQDPGLGLRLIYFSYDVKMKEKGDIPEGYSVSREKKERFSLILESASTNQTSMYLCASGTGVGETQYFGPGTRLLVL.

This clone was observed once. CDR3 protein: CASSSRSRYGYTF. Here the CDR3 DNA reads TGTGCCAGCAGTTCCCGTTCGCGCTATGGCTACACCTTC. This chain links TRBV28 with TRBJ1-2; D unresolved. The germline gives CDR1 MDHEN, CDR2 SYDVKM. V lost 4 bases and J lost 4, with 10 bases in between. This CDR3 contains 13 residues.

This clone came up a few times. This chain joins TRBV5-1 and TRBJ2-1; TRBD2 matches at 7 bases. The CDR3 extends over 17 amino acids. Germline V gene sequence: CDR1 SGHRS, CDR2 YFSETQ. V lost 3 bases to trimming and J lost 1 base; unmatched junction nucleotides: 10. CDR3 amino acids: CASSSTAGRVSYNEQFF. CDR3 DNA sequence: TGCGCCAGCAGCTCAACAGCGGGAAGGGTTTCCTACAATGAGCAGTTCTTC.

The J gene is TRBJ2-1, the V gene TRBV6-1; the match to TRBD2 covers 11 bases. Trimming at V came to 3 bases and at J to 7 bases, leaving 8 bases not matched to a gene. Germline V gene lookup returns CDR1 MNHNS and CDR2 SASEGT. The CDR3 loop spans 16 amino acids. The CDR3 bases are TGTGCCAGCAGTGACGCCCGACTAGCGGGGAAGAATGAGCAGTTCTTC. Translating gives CASSDARLAGKNEQFF.

This chain joins TRBV4-1 and TRBJ2-5, with 14 positions matching TRBD2. V lost 5 bases and J lost 5; bases outside the gene matches: 7. This CDR3 region has 16 residues. Germline CDR1 MGHRA, CDR2 YSYEKL. The CDR3 spells CASSRTTSGGGETQYF. In DNA form, the CDR3 reads TGCGCCAGCAGCAGGACGACTAGCGGGGGGGGTGAGACCCAGTACTTC.

The chain links TRBV27 to TRBJ2-7; D unresolved. V lost 3 bases to trimming and J lost 7 bases, with 10 bases between them. This CDR3 has 12 residues. Germline V lookup: CDR1 MNHEY, CDR2 SMNVEV (reference sequence). The chain's CDR3 is CASSFLGREQYF. For the CDR3, the DNA is TGTGCCAGCAGTTTCCTAGGAAGAGAGCAGTACTTC.

This sequence joins TRBV11-3 and TRBJ2-1, with 7 bases that match TRBD2. V lost 5 bases to trimming and J lost 7 bases; unmatched junction nucleotides: 11. The CDR3 is 15 amino acids. Germline-derived CDR1 and CDR2 are SGHNT and YENEEA. As DNA, the CDR3 is TGTGCCAGCAGCCCTCTAGCGGCCTGGACGAATGAGCAGTTCTTC. Translation gives CASSPLAAWTNEQFF. The variable domain in full, completed from reference TRBV11-3 and TRBJ2-1, reads EAGVVQSPRYKIIEKKQPVAFWCNPISGHNTLYWYLQNLGQGPELLIRYENEEAVDDSQLPKDRFSAERLKGVDSTLKIQPAELGDSAVYLCASSPLAAWTNEQFFGPGTRLTVL.

The V gene is TRBV19, the J gene TRBJ2-1; 8 positions match TRBD2. Trimming removed 7 bases from V and 0 bases from J; junction bases left unmatched: 11. CDR3 length: 17 residues. Germline loops: CDR1 LNHDA, CDR2 SQIVND (reference sequence). CDR3 residues: CASTRRGGGSSYNEQFF. CDR3 bases: TGTGCCAGTACCCGGCGAGGCGGGGGGAGCTCCTACAATGAGCAGTTCTTC.

This clone appeared once. The chain employs TRBV5-4 and TRBJ1-2, with 10 nucleotides matching TRBD1. The CDR3 length is 17 residues. Germline-derived CDR1 and CDR2 are SGHNT and YYREEE (reference sequence). The trim removed 4 bases at V and 4 bases at J, leaving 13 bases unmatched. The CDR3 region is CASSDRDRGGGGYGYTF. In nucleotides, the CDR3 is TGTGCCAGCAGCGACCGGGACAGGGGTGGCGGTGGCTATGGCTACACCTTC.

The rearrangement joins TRBV19 to TRBJ2-7, with 7 bases identical to TRBD1. This CDR3 is 17 amino acids long. With 0 bases clipped from V and 2 bases from J, the junction kept 10 bases outside the gene matches. Germline assignment: CDR1 LNHDA and CDR2 SQIVND (reference sequence). CDR3: CASSIEAPRDRPYEQYF. CDR3 bases: TGTGCCAGTAGTATAGAAGCCCCCCGGGACAGACCCTACGAGCAGTACTTC.

V usage is TRBV7-8 and J usage is TRBJ2-1; D perhaps matches TRBD1 (5 bases). V was cut by 5 bases and J by 3 bases, with 14 bases left in between. Germline V gene lookup returns CDR1 SGHVS and CDR2 FQNEAQ. The CDR3 spans 15 residues. CDR3 residues: CASSPDSSDYNEQFF. Written as DNA, the CDR3 is TGTGCCAGCAGCCCAGACAGTTCCGACTACAATGAGCAGTTCTTC.

This chain connects TRBV7-9 to TRBJ2-2; no definite D call. This CDR3 has 14 residues. Germline values: CDR1 SEHNR, CDR2 FQNEAQ (reference sequence). V dropped 2 bases and J dropped 5 bases, with 9 bases sitting between them. DNA of the CDR3: TGTGCCAGCAGCTTAATGCAGCGAACCGGGGAGCTGTTTTTT. This encodes CASSLMQRTGELFF.

In this sample, this clone turned up a few times. The rearrangement joins TRBV5-4 to TRBJ2-7; TRBD2 might be the D (6 bases). Between the trimmed V and J ends, which lost 0 bases and 1 base, there was a span of 8 bases. Germline V gene data show CDR1 as SGHNT and CDR2 as YYREEE (reference sequence). This CDR3 is 14 amino acids long. This CDR3 reads CASSLVAGSYEQYF. DNA of the CDR3: TGTGCCAGCAGCTTGGTGGCGGGGTCCTACGAGCAGTACTTC.

V and J are TRBV5-6 and TRBJ1-6; TRBD1 aligns across 8 bases. The CDR3 is 18 residues long. Per the germline V gene, CDR1 is SGHDT and CDR2 is YYEEEE. V lost 0 bases, J lost 7 bases, and 12 bases stayed unmatched. This CDR3 reads CASSLDTVWSGGNSPLHF. The CDR3 DNA reads as TGTGCCAGCAGCTTGGATACAGTTTGGTCAGGGGGCAATTCACCCCTCCACTTT.